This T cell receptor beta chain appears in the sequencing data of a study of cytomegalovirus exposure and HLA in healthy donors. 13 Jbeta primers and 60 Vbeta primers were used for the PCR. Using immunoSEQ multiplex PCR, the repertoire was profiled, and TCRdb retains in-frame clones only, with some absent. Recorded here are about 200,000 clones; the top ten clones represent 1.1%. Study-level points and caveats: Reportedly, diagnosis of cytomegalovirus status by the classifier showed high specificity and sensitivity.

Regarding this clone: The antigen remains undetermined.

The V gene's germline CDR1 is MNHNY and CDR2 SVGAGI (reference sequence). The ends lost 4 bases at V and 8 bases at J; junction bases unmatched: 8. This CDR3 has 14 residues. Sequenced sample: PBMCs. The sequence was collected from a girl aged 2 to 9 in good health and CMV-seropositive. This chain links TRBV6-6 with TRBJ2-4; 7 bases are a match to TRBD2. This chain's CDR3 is CASSSKTGRYIQYF. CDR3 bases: TGTGCCAGCAGTTCCAAAACCGGGAGGTACATTCAGTACTTC.